Below are 22 T cell receptor beta chains sequenced from a single sample in a study of cytomegalovirus exposure and HLA in healthy donors. The PCR made use of 60 Vbeta and 13 Jbeta primers. Measured with immunoSEQ multiplex PCR; TCRdb has only the in-frame clones, and not every one. The sample has 150,000 to 200,000 clones; more than 75% are singletons. Sequenced input: PBMCs. All receptors derive from a girl under three years old in good health and CMV-seronegative.

The chain has TRBV5-1 and TRBJ1-1; D not resolved. The CDR3 is 14 amino acids. V lost 0 bases, J lost 0 bases, and 6 bases lay in between. Germline V gene lookup returns CDR1 SGHRS and CDR2 YFSETQ. In DNA, the CDR3 is TGCGCCAGCAGCTTGGGGCGGTTGAACACTGAAGCTTTCTTT. Its protein product is CASSLGRLNTEAFF.

The V call is TRBV5-4, the J call TRBJ2-1; D is unclear. The CDR3 is 13 residues long. Germline CDR1 SGHNT, CDR2 YYREEE (reference sequence). V was pared by 2 bases and J by 6 bases, with 9 bases between. CDR3 DNA: TGTGCCAGCAGCTTCCCCCTTAGCAATGAGCAGTTCTTC. Its protein product is CASSFPLSNEQFF.

This clone occurred a few times. This chain uses TRBV6-5 with TRBJ1-1, with TRBD1 matching over 8 bases. Trimming at V came to 6 bases and at J to 7 bases, leaving 7 bases not matched to a gene. The CDR3 consists of 13 residues. In germline, CDR1 is MNHEY, CDR2 SVGAGI. The CDR3 DNA reads TGTGCCAGCAGCCGATCCGGGACAGGTGAAGCTTTCTTT. Amino acids: CASSRSGTGEAFF.

The chain recombines TRBV19 with TRBJ1-6; D call uncertain. V was trimmed by 9 bases and J by 6 bases, leaving 24 bases between them. CDR1 is LNHDA and CDR2 is SQIVND in the germline V gene (reference sequence). The CDR3 runs to 17 residues. The CDR3 DNA reads TGTGCCAGCTTCCGGGATTGGGTATGCGGGCTTAATTCACCCCTCCACTTT. As protein: CASFRDWVCGLNSPLHF.

This chain uses TRBV29-1 with TRBJ2-7, with D hard to call. The CDR3 runs 11 residues. Trimming cost V 5 bases and J 4 bases, with 9 bases left between them. Germline CDR1 and CDR2: SQVTM and ANQGSEA. The CDR3 nucleotides read TGCAGCGTTAGTTTGGCTTACGAGCAGTACTTC. Its protein product is CSVSLAYEQYF.

The rearrangement joins TRBV9 to TRBJ2-2; tentatively, D is TRBD1 (6 bases). The CDR3 loop spans 15 amino acids. In germline, CDR1 is SGDLS, CDR2 YYNGEE. V lost 5 bases and J lost 6, with 17 bases in between. The CDR3 DNA sequence: TGTGCCAGCAGTGAAGATACAGGGAGCGCCGGGGAGCTGTTTTTT. This translates into CASSEDTGSAGELFF.

This rearrangement joins TRBV7-9 to TRBJ2-1; the match to TRBD1 covers 8 bases. Germline loops: CDR1 SEHNR, CDR2 FQNEAQ (reference sequence). This CDR3 spans 12 amino acids. With 5 bases clipped from V and 8 bases from J, the junction kept 2 bases outside the gene matches. In DNA, the CDR3 is TGTGCCAGCAGCCCGGACAGGGATGAGCAGTTCTTC. Translated: CASSPDRDEQFF.

A few counts support this clone. The rearrangement uses TRBV5-1 and TRBJ2-7, with D hard to call. CDR1 and CDR2 (germline): SGHRS, YFSETQ. This CDR3 has 11 amino acids. Between the trimmed V and J ends, which lost 2 bases and 4 bases, there was a span of 4 bases. The CDR3 DNA reads TGCGCCAGCAGCTTCGGGTACGAGCAGTACTTC. Translating it yields CASSFGYEQYF.

This clone was observed a few times. The V call is TRBV2, the J call TRBJ2-5, with D possibly being TRBD2 (6 bases). The CDR3 is 11 residues long. Germline values: CDR1 SNHLY, CDR2 FYNNEI. The V and J ends lost 8 bases and 4 bases respectively, with 8 bases between them. CDR3 amino acids: CASVGGETQYF. The CDR3 DNA reads as TGTGCCAGCGTCGGGGGAGAGACCCAGTACTTC.

The chain has TRBV7-9 and TRBJ2-7; 9 nucleotides agree with TRBD2. The germline V gene encodes CDR1 SEHNR and CDR2 FQNEAQ (reference sequence). The CDR3 sequence is 17 residues long. J lost 0 bases, V lost 3 bases, and 9 bases had no gene match. CDR3 loop: CASSFRREGLLSYEQYF. The DNA for the CDR3 is TGTGCCAGCAGCTTTAGGCGGGAGGGCCTCCTCTCCTACGAGCAGTACTTC.

J is TRBJ2-7 and V is TRBV7-9; maybe TRBD2 (5 bases). Trimming cost V 5 bases and J 4 bases, with 9 bases left between them. This CDR3 has 12 amino acids. The germline gives CDR1 SEHNR, CDR2 FQNEAQ (reference sequence). The CDR3 coding sequence is TGTGCCAGCAGCCCGGAGGCGTACGAGCAGTACTTC. It is translated as CASSPEAYEQYF. The full variable domain, completed using reference TRBV7-9 and TRBJ2-7, is DTGVSQNPRHKITKRGQNVTFRCDPISEHNRLYWYRQTLGQGPEFLTYFQNEAQLEKSRLLSDRFSAERPKGSFSTLEIQRTEQGDSAMYLCASSPEAYEQYFGPGTRLTVT.

This chain links TRBV5-1 with TRBJ2-1; D may be TRBD1 (5 bases). CDR3 length: 12 residues. Trimming pared 0 bases from V and 7 bases from J, leaving 5 bases between. Germline CDR1 reads SGHRS; CDR2 reads YFSETQ. The CDR3 here is CASSLEGNEQFF. For the CDR3, the DNA is TGCGCCAGCAGCTTGGAGGGGAATGAGCAGTTCTTC.

The V and J genes are TRBV11-2 and TRBJ1-1; 7 bases map to TRBD1. The CDR3 is 14 residues long. After removal of 5 bases from V and 10 bases from J, the junction contained 13 bases not matched to a gene. Germline CDR1 is SGHAT and CDR2 is FQNNGV. The DNA of the CDR3 is TGTGCCAGCAGCGCCGCCCCTACAGGGGCCCGAGCTTTCTTT. Protein product: CASSAAPTGARAFF.

This clone has a handful of counts. The V and J genes are TRBV9 and TRBJ2-3; D ambiguous. Between the trimmed V and J ends, which lost 1 base and 0 bases, there was a span of 9 bases. The CDR3 sequence is 15 residues long. Germline CDR1 and CDR2: SGDLS and YYNGEE. The CDR3 region has the DNA TGTGCCAGCAGCGTATCTGCGCACAGCACAGATACGCAGTATTTT. Its translation is CASSVSAHSTDTQYF.

This rearrangement joins TRBV19 to TRBJ2-1, with TRBD1 matching 7 bases. The V gene end was trimmed by 6 bases and the J gene end by 6 bases; junction bases not matched to a gene: 5. CDR1 and CDR2 (germline): LNHDA, SQIVND (reference sequence). The CDR3 has 13 amino acids. The CDR3 DNA reads as TGTGCCAGTAGCCGACGACAGGGCAATGAGCAGTTCTTC. This translates into CASSRRQGNEQFF.

The chain combines TRBV4-1 with TRBJ1-6; no clear D. Germline CDR1 reads MGHRA; CDR2 reads YSYEKL. V dropped 5 bases and J dropped 8 bases, with 16 bases sitting between them. This CDR3 is 15 amino acids long. The CDR3: CASSYLNLRDSPLHF. CDR3 sequence (DNA): TGCGCCAGCAGCTACCTAAATTTACGGGATTCACCCCTCCACTTT.

The chain links TRBV6-1 to TRBJ1-6; D uncertain. The V end lost 2 bases, the J end lost 5 bases, and 13 bases lay between the germline ends. There are 16 residues in the CDR3. The germline V gene encodes CDR1 MNHNS and CDR2 SASEGT. This chain's CDR3 is CASSESQRDNNSPLHF. Here the CDR3 DNA reads TGTGCCAGCAGTGAATCTCAGAGAGACAATAATTCACCCCTCCACTTT.

This clone has a single count. The chain combines TRBV30 with TRBJ2-7; 8 bases match TRBD2. The CDR3 is made up of 17 amino acids. V was pared by 2 bases and J by 6 bases, with 18 bases of the junction left unmatched. CDR1 and CDR2 (germline): GTSNPN, SVGIG (reference sequence). As DNA, the CDR3 is TGTGCCTGGAGTCTATCCCCATTGACAGGACTAGCACTCGAGCAGTACTTC. Its protein is CAWSLSPLTGLALEQYF.

The chain links TRBV2 to TRBJ2-7; 10 bases agree with TRBD1. CDR1 SNHLY and CDR2 FYNNEI come from the germline V gene. The CDR3 contains 14 residues. The V segment lost 6 bases and the J segment 2 bases; nucleotides outside the gene matches: 4. The CDR3 spells CASRETGGAYEQYF. The CDR3 bases are TGTGCCAGCAGGGAGACAGGGGGCGCCTACGAGCAGTACTTC.

The chain employs TRBV14 and TRBJ2-1; no definite D call. V lost 4 bases and J 5 bases, leaving 9 bases between the germline ends. The CDR3 covers 13 residues. Per germline, CDR1 SGHDN and CDR2 FVKESK. The CDR3 sequence is CASSLLANNEQFF. Here the CDR3 DNA reads TGTGCCAGCAGCCTTCTGGCCAACAATGAGCAGTTCTTC.

This clone was seen a handful of times. The chain uses TRBV5-8 and TRBJ1-1, with 10 bases identical to TRBD1. J was trimmed by 4 bases and V by 6 bases; bases with no gene match: 6. The CDR3 extends over 14 amino acids. The germline V gene encodes CDR1 SGHTS and CDR2 YDEGEE. The chain's CDR3 is CASTYRTGGTEAFF. CDR3 coding DNA: TGTGCCAGCACCTATCGGACAGGGGGCACTGAAGCTTTCTTT.

This chain connects TRBV9 to TRBJ2-1; TRBD1 aligns across 9 bases. Germline V gives CDR1 SGDLS, CDR2 YYNGEE. The CDR3 covers 16 residues. The junction had 10 bases not matched to a gene; V was cut back by 3 bases and J by 6 bases. CDR3 DNA sequence: TGTGCCAGCAGCGCAAGAGGGACAGGGCTAATCAATGAGCAGTTCTTC. Its protein is CASSARGTGLINEQFF.